Shown below are 8 T cell receptor beta chains from a single sample sequenced in a study of T cells expressing NK-cell markers. From its re-call of the 5' RACE reads, TCRdb lists each CDR3 protein once, without DNA. The sample holds around 260,000 distinct CDR3 sequences. The sample comprised blood T cells: a sorted CD56 or NKG2C T cell subset, CD4+ or CD8+ T cells, or bulk PBMC T cells (not recorded which). These receptors all come from a woman aged 18 to 75 in good health.

J is TRBJ2-5 and V is TRBV7-2; TCRdb designates TRBD1, a call that cannot be tested without DNA. From germline, CDR1 is SGHTA and CDR2 FQGNSA. The CDR3 contains 15 residues. CDR3 in amino acids: CASSLTGYGQETQYF.

V gene TRBV29-1 combines with J gene TRBJ2-3; the TCRdb D gene call, TRBD2, has no DNA to confirm it. Germline values: CDR1 SQVTM, CDR2 ANQGSEA. The CDR3 sequence is 14 residues long. The CDR3: CSVGLAGGPDTQYF.

V is TRBV12-3 or TRBV12-4 and J is TRBJ2-2; absent DNA, TCRdb's TRBD1 call cannot be checked. The CDR3 is 16 amino acids. CDR3: CASSSPGGAPTGELFF.

V and J are TRBV6-6 and TRBJ2-3; the D gene TCRdb calls, TRBD1, cannot be checked with no DNA. There are 13 residues in the CDR3. Per germline, CDR1 MNHNY and CDR2 SVGAGI (reference sequence). CDR3 sequence reads: CASRPGQLDTQYF.

The CDR3 sequence is CSARRPPGDEQFF. V usage is TRBV20-1 and J usage is TRBJ2-1. CDR3 size: 13 residues. Germline V gene sequence: CDR1 DFQATT, CDR2 SNEGSKA (reference sequence).

The chain employs TRBV27 and TRBJ1-4; TCRdb indicates TRBD1, and absent DNA this call remains unverified. In germline, CDR1 is MNHEY, CDR2 SMNVEV (reference sequence). This CDR3 is built from 14 residues. CDR3 residues: CASSFQGTNEKLFF.

CDR3 loop: CASSSALAGGDYEQYF. The chain carries TRBV27 and TRBJ2-7; TCRdb calls TRBD2, which cannot be checked without DNA. Per the germline V gene, CDR1 is MNHEY and CDR2 is SMNVEV (reference sequence). The CDR3 length is 16 residues.

This chain joins TRBV29-1 and TRBJ2-5; TCRdb picks TRBD1, but there is no DNA to check that call. The CDR3 is 14 amino acids. CDR1 SQVTM and CDR2 ANQGSEA come from the germline V gene. The CDR3 region is CSVEVGGYGETQYF.